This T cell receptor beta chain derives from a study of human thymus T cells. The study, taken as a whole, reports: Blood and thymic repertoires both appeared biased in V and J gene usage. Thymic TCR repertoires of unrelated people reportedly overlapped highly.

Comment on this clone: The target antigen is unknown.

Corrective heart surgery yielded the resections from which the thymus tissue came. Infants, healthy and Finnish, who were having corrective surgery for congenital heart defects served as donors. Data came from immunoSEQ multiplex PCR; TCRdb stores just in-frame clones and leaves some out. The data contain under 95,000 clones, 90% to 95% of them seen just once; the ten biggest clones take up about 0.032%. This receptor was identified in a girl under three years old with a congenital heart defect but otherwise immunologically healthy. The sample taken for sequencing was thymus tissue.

CDR3 DNA sequence: TGTGCCGCGACCCGCGGACTAGCGGGAGTTATCGAGCAGTTCTTC. Its protein product is CAATRGLAGVIEQFF. The chain links TRBV28 to TRBJ2-1; TRBD2 matches at 13 bases. This CDR3 region has 15 residues. Per germline, CDR1 MDHEN and CDR2 SYDVKM. V dropped 11 bases and J dropped 10; count of bases not matched to a gene: 14. Combining the CDR3 with reference TRBV28 and TRBJ2-1 gives the whole variable domain DVKVTQSSRYLVKRTGEKVFLECVQDMDHENMFWYRQDPGLGLRLIYFSYDVKMKEKGDIPEGYSVSREKKERFSLILESASTNQTSMYLCAATRGLAGVIEQFFGPGTRLTVL.